The 13 T cell receptor beta chains below were found in one sample sequenced in a study of cytomegalovirus exposure and HLA in healthy donors. A multiplex PCR was run with 60 Vbeta primers and 13 Jbeta primers. Clones were read by immunoSEQ multiplex PCR, and TCRdb kept only the in-frame ones, dropping some. The sample contains about 110,000 clones, over 12% of which appear only once. Specimen: PBMCs. Source of these receptors: a female donor in good health and CMV-seronegative.

This sequence joins TRBV15 and TRBJ2-7; tentative D call: TRBD1 (5 bases). The CDR3 covers 13 residues. Germline values: CDR1 LNHNV, CDR2 YYDKDF (reference sequence). Trimming took off 0 bases at V and 8 bases at J, with 11 bases between the two ends. CDR3 region: CATSRDRGQKQYF. The CDR3 nucleotides read TGTGCCACCAGCAGAGATCGAGGACAAAAGCAGTACTTC. The full variable domain, in which reference TRBV15 and TRBJ2-7 provide the parts outside the CDR3, is DAMVIQNPRYQVTQFGKPVTLSCSQTLNHNVMYWYQQKSSQAPKLLFHYYDKDFNNEADTPDNFQSRRPNTSFCFLDIRSPGLGDTAMYLCATSRDRGQKQYFGPGTRLTVT.

The table lists this clone with a few counts. In DNA form, the CDR3 reads TGTGCCTGGAGGGCCCTTGGCGGGAGGGCGGAGGAGCAGTACTTC. It codes for CAWRALGGRAEEQYF. The gene calls are TRBV30 and TRBJ2-7; TRBD2 agrees at 9 bases. V lost 3 bases to trimming and J lost 7 bases; unmatched junction nucleotides: 13. The germline V gene encodes CDR1 GTSNPN and CDR2 SVGIG (reference sequence). The CDR3 has 15 amino acids. Looking up the rest from reference TRBV30 and TRBJ2-7 gives the full variable domain: SQTIHQWPATLVQPVGSPLSLECTVEGTSNPNLYWYRQAAGRGLQLLFYSVGIGQISSEVPQNLSASRPQDRQFILSSKKLLLSDSGFYLCAWRALGGRAEEQYFGPGTRLTVT.

The rearrangement joins TRBV18 to TRBJ1-4; D gene uncertain. The germline V and J ends were trimmed by 2 bases and 5 bases, with 15 bases remaining between them. Germline CDR1 and CDR2: KGHSH and LQKENI. This CDR3 region has 16 residues. The CDR3 reads CASSPSVTGNNEKLFF. CDR3 sequence (DNA): TGTGCCAGCTCACCAAGTGTGACGGGGAACAATGAAAAACTGTTTTTT.

This clone turned up a few times. The chain recombines TRBV15 with TRBJ1-1; TRBD1 matches at 7 bases. Germline CDR1 and CDR2: LNHNV and YYDKDF (reference sequence). V trimming: 4 bases; J trimming: 6 bases; junction bases outside the gene matches: 17. The CDR3 contains 17 residues. The CDR3 loop is CATSTEGWSTGEPEAFF. In DNA, the CDR3 is TGTGCCACCAGCACAGAGGGTTGGAGTACAGGGGAGCCTGAAGCTTTCTTT. Filled out from reference TRBV15 and TRBJ1-1, the complete variable domain reads DAMVIQNPRYQVTQFGKPVTLSCSQTLNHNVMYWYQQKSSQAPKLLFHYYDKDFNNEADTPDNFQSRRPNTSFCFLDIRSPGLGDTAMYLCATSTEGWSTGEPEAFFGQGTRLTVV.

V gene TRBV5-6 combines with J gene TRBJ1-2; a possible D gene is TRBD1 (6 bases). Trimming pared 4 bases from V and 4 bases from J, leaving 14 bases between. The germline V gene has CDR1 SGHDT and CDR2 YYEEEE. This CDR3 has 14 residues. The CDR3 sequence is CASSDNLGGYGYTF. In DNA form, the CDR3 reads TGTGCCAGCAGCGACAATCTAGGGGGCTATGGCTACACCTTC.

The V and J genes are TRBV7-2 and TRBJ2-7; TRBD2 is a possible D gene (5 bases). Trimming cost V 5 bases and J 6 bases, with 14 bases left between them. The CDR3 totals 13 residues. The V gene's germline CDR1 is SGHTA and CDR2 FQGNSA. This CDR3 reads CASSHNEGGEQYF. The CDR3 DNA follows: TGTGCCAGCAGCCACAACGAGGGTGGCGAGCAGTACTTC.

This clone appeared a few times. This chain uses TRBV28 with TRBJ1-5; D unclear. With 5 bases removed from V and 5 bases from J, the gap between germline ends came to 19 bases. CDR1 and CDR2 (germline): MDHEN, SYDVKM. CDR3 length equals 16 residues. CDR3 loop: CASSPSNRRSHQPQHF. As DNA, the CDR3 is TGTGCCAGCAGTCCATCCAACCGACGGAGCCATCAGCCCCAGCATTTT.

This clone appeared a few times. The V gene is TRBV4-2, the J gene TRBJ2-7; 10 bases fit TRBD2. Germline trimming cut 0 bases from V and 2 bases from J; bases unmatched to any gene: 10. This CDR3 contains 18 residues. The germline V gene encodes CDR1 LGHNA and CDR2 YNFKEQ. CDR3: CASSQEPVAGGGTYEQYF. The CDR3 DNA sequence: TGTGCCAGCAGCCAAGAGCCAGTAGCGGGAGGTGGTACCTACGAGCAGTACTTC.

The gene calls are TRBV27 and TRBJ2-7, with TRBD2 matching 13 bases. Germline V lookup: CDR1 MNHEY, CDR2 SMNVEV (reference sequence). Trimming removed 5 bases from V and 7 bases from J; junction bases left unmatched: 5. There are 14 residues in the CDR3. The CDR3 DNA follows: TGTGCCAGCAGTACACTAGCGGGAGGGGGGGAGCAGTACTTC. The encoded protein is CASSTLAGGGEQYF.

The CDR3 coding sequence is TGCGCCAGCAGCCCGGGACTAGCGGGAGTTGCCTACGAGCAGTACTTC. Its translation is CASSPGLAGVAYEQYF. The V gene is TRBV5-1, the J gene TRBJ2-5, with 14 bases fitting TRBD2. The DNA end favors TRBJ2-7, so the J call may be wrong. The CDR3 runs to 16 residues. Germline V gene data show CDR1 as SGHRS and CDR2 as YFSETQ.

This clone was found a few times. The V gene is TRBV10-3, the J gene TRBJ2-5; 7 bases fit TRBD2. This CDR3 region has 13 residues. The V gene end was trimmed by 7 bases and the J gene end by 1 base; junction bases not matched to a gene: 3. Germline CDR1 ENHRY, CDR2 SYGVKD. CDR3 sequence reads: CAITSGVQETQYF. In DNA form, the CDR3 reads TGTGCCATCACAAGCGGGGTCCAAGAGACCCAGTACTTC.

The chain combines TRBV30 with TRBJ2-1, with a tentative D call TRBD2 (5 bases). V was cut by 3 bases and J by 9 bases, with 15 bases left in between. This CDR3 spans 13 amino acids. Per germline, CDR1 GTSNPN and CDR2 SVGIG (reference sequence). This CDR3 is CAWRRVAKSEQFF. CDR3 DNA sequence: TGTGCCTGGAGGCGGGTCGCAAAGAGTGAGCAGTTCTTC.

V usage is TRBV10-3 and J usage is TRBJ1-2, with 9 nucleotides matching TRBD1. The CDR3 is 17 residues long. The junction had 10 bases not matched to a gene; V was cut back by 2 bases and J by 3 bases. Germline CDR1 is ENHRY and CDR2 is SYGVKD. The CDR3: CAISEPMGQGVHYGYTF. For the CDR3, the DNA is TGTGCCATCAGTGAGCCTATGGGACAGGGAGTCCACTATGGCTACACCTTC.